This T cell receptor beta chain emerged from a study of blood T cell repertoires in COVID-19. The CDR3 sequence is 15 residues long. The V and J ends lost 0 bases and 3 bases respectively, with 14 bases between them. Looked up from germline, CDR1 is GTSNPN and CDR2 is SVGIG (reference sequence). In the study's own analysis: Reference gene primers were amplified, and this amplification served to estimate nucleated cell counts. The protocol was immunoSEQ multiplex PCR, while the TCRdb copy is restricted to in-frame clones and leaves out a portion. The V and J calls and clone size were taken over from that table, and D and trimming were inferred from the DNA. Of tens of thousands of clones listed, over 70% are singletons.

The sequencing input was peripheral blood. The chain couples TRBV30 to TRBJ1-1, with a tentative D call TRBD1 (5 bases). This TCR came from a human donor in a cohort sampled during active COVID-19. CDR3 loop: CAWSVLGGWDTEAFF. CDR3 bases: TGTGCCTGGAGTGTACTTGGGGGGTGGGACACTGAAGCTTTCTTT.